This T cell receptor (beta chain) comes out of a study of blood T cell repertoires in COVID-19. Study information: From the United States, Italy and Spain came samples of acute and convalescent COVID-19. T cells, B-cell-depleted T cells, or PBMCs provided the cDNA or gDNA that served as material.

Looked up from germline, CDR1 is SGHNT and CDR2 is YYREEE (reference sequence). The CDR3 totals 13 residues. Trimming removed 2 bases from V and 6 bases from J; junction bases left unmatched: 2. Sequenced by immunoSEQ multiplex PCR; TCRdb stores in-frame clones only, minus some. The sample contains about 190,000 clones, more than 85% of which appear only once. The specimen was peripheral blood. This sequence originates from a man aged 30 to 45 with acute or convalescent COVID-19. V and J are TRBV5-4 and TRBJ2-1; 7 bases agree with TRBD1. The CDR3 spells CASSLDRVNEQFF. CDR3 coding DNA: TGTGCCAGCAGCTTAGACAGGGTCAATGAGCAGTTCTTC.